The rows below give T cell receptor beta chains drawn from one sample of a study of somatic mutations in cytotoxic T cells in rheumatoid arthritis. Generated by immunoSEQ multiplex PCR, the TCRdb table keeps only in-frame clones and is missing some. The table lists 15,000 or so clones, 70% to 85% of them singletons, with around 27% in the top ten. Specimen: CD8+ T cells sorted from blood. These receptors came from an adult with rheumatoid arthritis. Each CDR3 is given with its conserved first and last residue. A D gene is named only where the DNA matches it firmly. Expanded clones get a size class; other rows say once, few or many, or leave the size out.

abundance: .; d_gene: .; j_gene: TRBJ2-7; v_gene: TRBV6-1; CDR3nt: TGTGCCAGCAGTGAATTATGGGACGGGTCCTACGAGCAGTACTTC; CDR3aa: CASSELWDGSYEQYF
abundance: .; d_gene: .; j_gene: TRBJ1-1; v_gene: TRBV27; CDR3nt: TGTGCCAGCAGTCCCCAGACAGGTTTGGGCACTGAAGCTTTCTTT; CDR3aa: CASSPQTGLGTEAFF
abundance: .; d_gene: TRBD1; j_gene: TRBJ1-5; v_gene: TRBV6-5; CDR3nt: TGTGCCAGGACAGGGGGGCAGCCCCAGCATTTT; CDR3aa: CARTGGQPQHF
abundance: once; d_gene: .; j_gene: TRBJ2-3; v_gene: TRBV19; CDR3nt: TGTGCCAGTAGTACGACTAGCACAGATACGCAGTATTTT; CDR3aa: CASSTTSTDTQYF
abundance: .; d_gene: .; j_gene: TRBJ1-1; v_gene: TRBV19; CDR3nt: TGTGCCAGTAGTTATGGCAGCAGCGGCACTGAAGCTTTCTTT; CDR3aa: CASSYGSSGTEAFF
abundance: .; d_gene: .; j_gene: TRBJ1-5; v_gene: TRBV7-8; CDR3nt: TGTGCCAGCAGCTTACAGGGTAGCAATCAGCCCCAGCATTTT; CDR3aa: CASSLQGSNQPQHF
abundance: .; d_gene: .; j_gene: TRBJ2-7; v_gene: TRBV30; CDR3nt: TGTGCTCTTGTGAGCGGCGGTTCCTACGAGCAGTACTTC; CDR3aa: CALVSGGSYEQYF
abundance: .; d_gene: .; j_gene: TRBJ2-1; v_gene: TRBV20-1; CDR3nt: TGCAGTGCTCCGGCCTACAATGAGCAGTTCTTC; CDR3aa: CSAPAYNEQFF
abundance: .; d_gene: .; j_gene: TRBJ2-3; v_gene: TRBV4-1; CDR3nt: TGCGCCAGCAGATCTAGCACAGATACGCAGTATTTT; CDR3aa: CASRSSTDTQYF
abundance: .; d_gene: .; j_gene: TRBJ2-1; v_gene: TRBV11-1; CDR3nt: TGTGCCAGCAGCTTTGGGGGGGCCACCTACAATGAGCAGTTCTTC; CDR3aa: CASSFGGATYNEQFF
abundance: once; d_gene: TRBD1; j_gene: TRBJ2-5; v_gene: TRBV10-2; CDR3nt: TGCGCCAGCGGCCGGGACAGGGTTTCGGAGACCCAGTACTTC; CDR3aa: CASGRDRVSETQYF
abundance: few; d_gene: TRBD1; j_gene: TRBJ2-7; v_gene: TRBV2; CDR3nt: TGTGCCAGCAGTGATTTACAGGGGAATAGGAACGAGCAGTACTTC; CDR3aa: CASSDLQGNRNEQYF
abundance: .; d_gene: TRBD2; j_gene: TRBJ2-2; v_gene: TRBV4-1; CDR3nt: TGCGCCAGCAGCCTAACTCCGGGACTAGCGGCCACCGGGGAGCTGTTTTTT; CDR3aa: CASSLTPGLAATGELFF
abundance: .; d_gene: .; j_gene: TRBJ1-2; v_gene: TRBV19; CDR3nt: TGTGCCAGTAGTTTCCGGACAGTAATTGATGGCTACACCTTC; CDR3aa: CASSFRTVIDGYTF
abundance: .; d_gene: TRBD1; j_gene: TRBJ1-2; v_gene: TRBV19; CDR3nt: TGTGCCACCGGGACAGGGAATGATTTCTATGGCTACACCTTC; CDR3aa: CATGTGNDFYGYTF
abundance: few; d_gene: .; j_gene: TRBJ1-6; v_gene: TRBV19; CDR3nt: TGTGCCAGTAGTCGGAGCCGGGACACGAATTCACCCCTCCACTTT; CDR3aa: CASSRSRDTNSPLHF
abundance: .; d_gene: .; j_gene: TRBJ1-5; v_gene: TRBV28; CDR3nt: TGTGCCAGCAGTTTAAGCAGGGGAAATCAGCCCCAGCATTTT; CDR3aa: CASSLSRGNQPQHF
abundance: .; d_gene: .; j_gene: TRBJ1-3; v_gene: TRBV21-1; CDR3nt: TGTGCCAGCAGCGACCGGGACGGACACTTTCTCTCTGGAAACACCATATATTTT; CDR3aa: CASSDRDGHFLSGNTIYF
abundance: .; d_gene: TRBD1; j_gene: TRBJ1-1; v_gene: TRBV5-4; CDR3nt: TGTGCCAGCAGTCCCGACAGGGTGGGCACTGAAGCTTTCTTT; CDR3aa: CASSPDRVGTEAFF
abundance: .; d_gene: .; j_gene: TRBJ1-4; v_gene: TRBV19; CDR3nt: TGTGCCAGTACCATAGGGGAAACTAATGAAAAACTGTTTTTT; CDR3aa: CASTIGETNEKLFF
abundance: .; d_gene: TRBD1; j_gene: TRBJ2-1; v_gene: TRBV6-5; CDR3nt: TGTGCCAGTGGACAGGTTCCCTACAATGAGCAGTTCTTC; CDR3aa: CASGQVPYNEQFF
abundance: .; d_gene: .; j_gene: TRBJ2-3; v_gene: TRBV9; CDR3nt: TGTGCCAGCAGTGTCGGTGGAACAGATACGCAGTATTTT; CDR3aa: CASSVGGTDTQYF
abundance: once; d_gene: .; j_gene: TRBJ1-2; v_gene: TRBV29-1; CDR3nt: TGCAGCGTAGGGAAAGGGGGACAATGGTATGGCTACACCTTC; CDR3aa: CSVGKGGQWYGYTF
abundance: .; d_gene: .; j_gene: TRBJ1-4; v_gene: TRBV5-6; CDR3nt: TGTGCCAGCAGCTCCTACGAGGCAACTAATGAAAAACTGTTTTTT; CDR3aa: CASSSYEATNEKLFF
abundance: once; d_gene: .; j_gene: TRBJ2-4; v_gene: TRBV14; CDR3nt: TGTGCCAGCAGCCTCCGCGCCGGGGTGGACATTCAGTACTTC; CDR3aa: CASSLRAGVDIQYF
abundance: few; d_gene: .; j_gene: TRBJ1-5; v_gene: TRBV21-1; CDR3nt: TGTGCCGGAGGACAGGGAGGGCAGCCCCAGCATTTT; CDR3aa: CAGGQGGQPQHF
abundance: .; d_gene: TRBD1; j_gene: TRBJ2-7; v_gene: TRBV10-1; CDR3nt: TGCGCCAGCAGTGAGTCGGAGACAGGGGGCTACGAGCAGTACTTC; CDR3aa: CASSESETGGYEQYF
abundance: medium-sized; d_gene: TRBD1; j_gene: TRBJ1-2; v_gene: TRBV6-6; CDR3nt: TGTGCCAGCAGTGGGGACAGGGGGCGAGTCTATGGCTACACCTTC; CDR3aa: CASSGDRGRVYGYTF
abundance: .; d_gene: .; j_gene: TRBJ2-7; v_gene: TRBV19; CDR3nt: TGTGCCAGTAGTGCCTCCCTCGCGCGGGAGCAGTACTTC; CDR3aa: CASSASLAREQYF
abundance: .; d_gene: .; j_gene: TRBJ1-4; v_gene: TRBV6-1; CDR3nt: TGTGCCAGCAGTGCCCGCCTCGGGCTGACTAATGAAAAACTGTTTTTT; CDR3aa: CASSARLGLTNEKLFF
abundance: .; d_gene: .; j_gene: TRBJ1-5; v_gene: TRBV27; CDR3nt: TGTGCCAGCAGTTCCCGACAGGATCCTAGCAATCAGCCCCAGCATTTT; CDR3aa: CASSSRQDPSNQPQHF
abundance: .; d_gene: TRBD2; j_gene: TRBJ2-7; v_gene: TRBV4-2; CDR3nt: TGTGCCAGCAGCGTGCACCTCGGACTAGGACCTTACTACGAGCAGTACTTC; CDR3aa: CASSVHLGLGPYYEQYF
abundance: .; d_gene: TRBD1; j_gene: TRBJ1-1; v_gene: TRBV6-5; CDR3nt: TGTGCCAGCAGTTTTGGTGCACAGGGGAACGGAGCTTTCTTT; CDR3aa: CASSFGAQGNGAFF
abundance: .; d_gene: TRBD1; j_gene: TRBJ2-1; v_gene: TRBV4-1; CDR3nt: TGCGCCAGCAGGCAACCGGGACAGGGGTACAATGAGCAGTTCTTC; CDR3aa: CASRQPGQGYNEQFF
abundance: .; d_gene: TRBD1; j_gene: TRBJ1-6; v_gene: TRBV27; CDR3nt: TGTGCCAGCAGTATTGGGACAGGCTCCTCACCCCTCCACTTT; CDR3aa: CASSIGTGSSPLHF
abundance: few; d_gene: .; j_gene: TRBJ1-6; v_gene: TRBV9; CDR3nt: TGTGCCAGTAGCTCCTATAATTCACCCCTCCACTTT; CDR3aa: CASSSYNSPLHF
abundance: .; d_gene: TRBD2; j_gene: TRBJ2-3; v_gene: TRBV9; CDR3nt: TGTGCCAGCAGCATGCGAGCGGGGGGGGCCCTTAATACGCAGTATTTT; CDR3aa: CASSMRAGGALNTQYF
abundance: .; d_gene: TRBD1; j_gene: TRBJ2-7; v_gene: TRBV28; CDR3nt: TGTGCCAGCAGTTTAAGGACAGGGGCGCCGGGGGGCGAGCAGTACTTC; CDR3aa: CASSLRTGAPGGEQYF
abundance: .; d_gene: .; j_gene: TRBJ1-4; v_gene: TRBV6-5; CDR3nt: TGTGCCAGCAAACTTTCGGGAACTAATGAAAAACTGTTTTTT; CDR3aa: CASKLSGTNEKLFF
abundance: .; d_gene: .; j_gene: TRBJ1-2; v_gene: TRBV5-5; CDR3nt: TGTGCCAGCAGCTTGGACAGAGTTAACTATGGCTACACCTTC; CDR3aa: CASSLDRVNYGYTF
abundance: .; d_gene: .; j_gene: TRBJ2-1; v_gene: TRBV6-1; CDR3nt: TGTGCCAGCAGTGAATGGGGGGAGGATGAGCAGTTCTTC; CDR3aa: CASSEWGEDEQFF
abundance: .; d_gene: TRBD1; j_gene: TRBJ1-5; v_gene: TRBV7-9; CDR3nt: TGTGCCAGCAGCTTAGCTGGGACAGGTCATCAGCCCCAGCATTTT; CDR3aa: CASSLAGTGHQPQHF
abundance: .; d_gene: .; j_gene: TRBJ2-1; v_gene: TRBV6-1; CDR3nt: TGTGCCAGCAGTGTCCTATCCTACAGGCCAGAGCAGTTCTTC; CDR3aa: CASSVLSYRPEQFF
abundance: .; d_gene: TRBD1; j_gene: TRBJ2-1; v_gene: TRBV11-1; CDR3nt: TGTGCCAGCAGCTTTCTAGGACAGGGTTGGTTTATGGATGAGCAGTTCTTC; CDR3aa: CASSFLGQGWFMDEQFF
abundance: .; d_gene: .; j_gene: TRBJ2-5; v_gene: TRBV5-8; CDR3nt: TGTGCCAGCAGCTTGTGGAATCAAGAGACCCAGTACTTC; CDR3aa: CASSLWNQETQYF